These T cell receptor beta chains were read from a single sample in a study of PD-1 blockade in classical Hodgkin lymphoma. TCRdb's copy holds only in-frame clones and misses some; the assay was immunoSEQ multiplex PCR. The sample lists roughly 47,000 clones, roughly 75% occurring once. The sample consisted of peripheral blood mononuclear cells (PBMCs), taken before the second cycle of nivolumab. All receptors derive from a human donor with classical Hodgkin lymphoma. Both conserved end residues are part of each CDR3. A D gene is named only where the DNA matches it firmly. A row's size may be missing; if present it is once, few, many or a size class.

v_call,j_call,d_call,clone_size,cdr3_aa,cdr3_nt
TRBV7-9,TRBJ2-5,TRBD2,NA,CASSRTSGLKETQYF,TGTGCCAGCAGCCGGACTAGCGGGCTTAAAGAGACCCAGTACTTC
TRBV19,TRBJ2-1,NA,NA,CASSFRGGGYNEQFF,TGTGCCAGTAGCTTCAGGGGAGGCGGGTACAATGAGCAGTTCTTC
TRBV9,TRBJ2-3,NA,NA,CASSVVGGIADTQYF,TGTGCCAGCAGCGTCGTGGGGGGAATAGCAGATACGCAGTATTTT
TRBV4-1,TRBJ1-1,NA,NA,CASRRVLFNTEAFF,TGCGCCAGCAGACGCGTCCTCTTCAACACTGAAGCTTTCTTT
TRBV9,TRBJ2-3,TRBD2,NA,CASSVTSGRNTDTQYF,TGTGCCAGCAGCGTGACTAGCGGGAGAAACACAGATACGCAGTATTTT
TRBV6-6,TRBJ1-1,NA,NA,CASSPNTEAFF,TGTGCCAGCAGCCCTAACACTGAAGCTTTCTTT
TRBV7-3,TRBJ2-1,NA,once,CASRFSGGAQFF,TGTGCCAGCAGATTCAGCGGCGGGGCGCAGTTCTTC
TRBV6-5,TRBJ2-1,NA,NA,CASSYSTASWGEQFF,TGTGCCAGCAGTTACTCGACCGCGAGTTGGGGTGAGCAGTTCTTC
TRBV5-1,TRBJ1-1,NA,NA,CASSLVNPGITEAFF,TGCGCCAGCAGCTTGGTAAACCCTGGGATCACTGAAGCTTTCTTT
TRBV5-1,TRBJ2-7,TRBD2,NA,CASSLGASGTDEQYF,TGCGCCAGCAGCTTGGGGGCTAGCGGGACCGACGAGCAGTACTTC
TRBV7-9,TRBJ2-7,NA,NA,CASSLVPDSYEQYF,TGTGCCAGCAGCTTAGTCCCAGATTCCTACGAGCAGTACTTC
TRBV16,TRBJ2-7,TRBD2,few,CASSQLQVREANEQYF,TGTGCCAGCAGCCAATTACAGGTCCGGGAGGCCAACGAGCAGTACTTC
TRBV2,TRBJ2-7,NA,NA,CASSGQGGSSYEQYF,TGTGCCAGCAGTGGACAGGGAGGATCCTCCTACGAGCAGTACTTC
TRBV6-1,TRBJ1-2,NA,NA,CASSDSGEGYGYTF,TGTGCCAGCAGTGATTCAGGGGAAGGCTATGGCTACACCTTC
TRBV5-8,TRBJ1-2,NA,NA,CASSSYLYGYTF,TGTGCCAGCAGCTCTTATCTTTATGGCTACACCTTC
TRBV7-2,TRBJ2-7,TRBD2,NA,CASSWLAGGIYEQYF,TGTGCCAGCAGCTGGCTAGCGGGAGGAATCTACGAGCAGTACTTC
TRBV4-2,TRBJ1-2,TRBD1,NA,CASSQGGARGGGYTF,TGTGCCAGCAGCCAAGGGGGAGCCAGGGGGGGCGGCTACACCTTC
TRBV19,TRBJ1-4,NA,NA,CASSTGTGPIGTLFF,TGTGCCAGTAGTACCGGTACAGGGCCTATAGGAACACTGTTTTTT
TRBV9,TRBJ1-1,NA,NA,CASSEQGQGNTEAFF,TGTGCCAGCAGCGAGCAGGGGCAGGGGAACACTGAAGCTTTCTTT
TRBV27,TRBJ1-1,NA,NA,CASSLSELNEAFF,TGTGCCAGCAGCTTATCCGAATTGAATGAAGCTTTCTTT
TRBV18,TRBJ2-3,NA,NA,CASSPLSGTTDTQYF,TGTGCCAGCTCACCACTCTCTGGGACCACAGATACGCAGTATTTT
TRBV6-5,TRBJ1-1,NA,NA,CASSYSGANTEAFF,TGTGCCAGCAGTTACTCTGGGGCGAACACTGAAGCTTTCTTT
TRBV5-4,TRBJ2-1,TRBD2,NA,CASRPASGSSYNEQFF,TGTGCCAGCAGACCAGCTAGCGGGAGCTCCTACAATGAGCAGTTCTTC
TRBV19,TRBJ1-5,NA,NA,CASNPTARNQPQHF,TGTGCCAGTAACCCGACAGCGAGGAATCAGCCCCAGCATTTT
TRBV6-5,TRBJ2-5,NA,NA,CASSIDRDFQETQYF,TGTGCCAGCAGTATAGACCGGGACTTCCAAGAGACCCAGTACTTC
TRBV6-4,TRBJ2-3,NA,NA,CASSEPPGERPRTDTQYF,TGTGCCAGCAGTGAACCCCCCGGGGAGCGACCGCGCACAGATACGCAGTATTTT